These 3 T cell receptor beta chains were all obtained from the same sample, sequenced in a study of Ad26.COV2.S vaccination and SARS-CoV-2 variants. Profiling relied on immunoSEQ multiplex PCR, and the TCRdb table lists in-frame clones only, not all of them. The table lists approximately 300,000 clones, about 86% of them singletons. Stated treatment: about 20 received Ad26.COV2.S at low or high dose, single or two shots; a few received placebo; per-sample allocation not given. On day 63 after the first injection, vaccine and placebo recipients gave samples. Material: peripheral blood, obtained in a trial of Ad26.COV2.S vaccine versus placebo. The origin of the receptors is a person aged 18 to 59 who received the Ad26.COV2.S COVID-19 vaccine or a placebo.

The chain recombines TRBV19 with TRBJ1-2; the D is unclear. This CDR3 region has 14 residues. Trimming pared 0 bases from V and 2 bases from J, leaving 7 bases between. The germline V gene has CDR1 LNHDA and CDR2 SQIVND (reference sequence). The CDR3 loop reads CASSIDGRNYGYTF. The CDR3, as DNA: TGTGCCAGTAGTATAGACGGTAGGAACTATGGCTACACCTTC.

The chain uses TRBV7-9 and TRBJ2-7; tentatively, D is TRBD1 or TRBD2 (5 bases each). Deletions cut 2 bases from V and 0 bases from J, with 17 bases between. The germline V gene encodes CDR1 SEHNR and CDR2 FQNEAQ (reference sequence). The CDR3 sequence is 17 residues long. CDR3 amino acids: CASSLLTGKTSSYEQYF. Written as DNA, the CDR3 is TGTGCCAGCAGCTTACTTACAGGAAAAACTAGCTCCTACGAGCAGTACTTC. Variable domain in full (rest from reference TRBV7-9 and TRBJ2-7): DTGVSQNPRHKITKRGQNVTFRCDPISEHNRLYWYRQTLGQGPEFLTYFQNEAQLEKSRLLSDRFSAERPKGSFSTLEIQRTEQGDSAMYLCASSLLTGKTSSYEQYFGPGTRLTVT.

CDR3 DNA: TGTGCCAGCAGCTTTGGGACAGCTGCTGAGCAGTTCTTC. It yields the protein CASSFGTAAEQFF. The chain has TRBV11-2 and TRBJ2-1; 7 nucleotides agree with TRBD1. The CDR3 covers 13 residues. The J segment lost 9 bases and the V segment lost 3 bases, leaving 5 bases of the junction unmatched. Germline CDR1 is SGHAT and CDR2 is FQNNGV.